Shown below are 12 T cell receptor beta chains from a single sample sequenced in a study of blood T cell repertoires in COVID-19. Clones were read by immunoSEQ multiplex PCR, and TCRdb kept only the in-frame ones, dropping some. The profile shows 200,000 to 250,000 clones, nearly 90% of them singletons. The sequencing input was peripheral blood. Receptor source: a woman in her late teens or twenties who had recovered from COVID-19.

This chain joins TRBV20-1 and TRBJ2-3; 7 nucleotides agree with TRBD2. The CDR3 sequence is 14 residues long. Trimming cost V 3 bases and J 5 bases; bases outside gene matches: 8. Germline CDR1 is DFQATT and CDR2 is SNEGSKA (reference sequence). In nucleotides, the CDR3 is TGCAGTGCTAGTGATAGCGGGTACCGAGATACGCAGTATTTT. Residues: CSASDSGYRDTQYF.

In its sample, this clone was seen a few times. The chain recombines TRBV5-5 with TRBJ2-3; weak D call: TRBD2 (5 bases). The CDR3 consists of 15 residues. CDR1 is SGHKS, CDR2 YYEKEE, per germline (reference sequence). V lost 3 bases to trimming and J lost 1 base, with 12 bases between them. The CDR3 loop reads CASSWELGRTDTQYF. CDR3 sequence (DNA): TGTGCCAGCAGCTGGGAACTAGGCCGCACAGATACGCAGTATTTT.

Here the CDR3 DNA reads TGTGCCAGCAGTGAAGCGCTTCGAGGAGGCGAGCAGTACTTC. Its protein product is CASSEALRGGEQYF. The chain uses TRBV2 and TRBJ2-7; a weak D match, TRBD2 (5 bases). This CDR3 has 14 residues. The germline V and J ends were trimmed by 0 bases and 6 bases, with 12 bases remaining between them. CDR1 SNHLY and CDR2 FYNNEI come from the germline V gene.

The chain couples TRBV7-2 to TRBJ1-3, with D possibly being TRBD1 (6 bases). Per germline, CDR1 SGHTA and CDR2 FQGNSA. The CDR3 extends over 15 amino acids. V was cut by 5 bases and J by 2 bases, with 13 bases left in between. The CDR3 is CASSPSGATGNTIYF. The CDR3 DNA reads TGTGCCAGCAGCCCCTCAGGGGCAACTGGAAACACCATATATTTT. Full variable domain (rest looked up from reference TRBV7-2 and TRBJ1-3): GAGVSQSPSNKVTEKGKDVELRCDPISGHTALYWYRQSLGQGLEFLIYFQGNSAPDKSGLPSDRFSAERTGGSVSTLTIQRTQQEDSAVYLCASSPSGATGNTIYFGEGSWLTVV.

The chain links TRBV2 to TRBJ1-5; 7 nucleotides match TRBD1. This CDR3 region has 14 residues. V lost 6 bases, J lost 3 bases, and 5 bases stayed unmatched. The germline CDR1 and CDR2 sequences are SNHLY and FYNNEI. CDR3 sequence: CASSRGQINQPQHF. CDR3 nucleotides: TGTGCCAGCAGCAGGGGACAGATCAATCAGCCCCAGCATTTT.

There are a few counts of this clone. The chain recombines TRBV3-1 (or the pseudogene TRBV3-2) with TRBJ2-3, with D possibly being TRBD2 (6 bases). This CDR3 has 16 amino acids. CDR1 and CDR2 (germline): LGHDT, YNNKEL (reference sequence). Trimming took 5 bases from V and 6 from J, leaving 21 bases between them. The CDR3 loop is CASSSPAGSHSDTQYF. The CDR3 DNA follows: TGTGCCAGCAGCTCCCCGGCGGGGAGTCATTCCGATACGCAGTATTTT.

CDR3 sequence: CASSLGYGREASYEQYF. CDR3 bases: TGTGCCAGCAGCTTAGGTTATGGACGGGAGGCCTCCTACGAGCAGTACTTC. The chain uses TRBV11-2 and TRBJ2-7, with 7 bases matching TRBD2. V shed 1 base, J shed 0 bases, and the junction held 9 bases outside the gene matches. The CDR3 is 17 residues long. Germline V CDR1 and CDR2: SGHAT, FQNNGV.

The genes are TRBV2 and TRBJ1-2; TRBD1 aligns across 7 bases. V was clipped by 5 bases and J by 12 bases; unmatched bases: 9. Germline CDR1 reads SNHLY; CDR2 reads FYNNEI. This CDR3 contains 12 residues. CDR3 nucleotides: TGTGCCAGCAGTTATGACAGGGTGGCTGACACCTTC. Its protein product is CASSYDRVADTF.

This clone appeared once. This chain links TRBV5-6 with TRBJ2-6, with TRBD2 as a possible D gene (5 bases). The germline CDR1 and CDR2 sequences are SGHDT and YYEEEE. This CDR3 is 15 amino acids long. V lost 5 bases and J lost 4, with 13 bases in between. CDR3 protein: CASRPGRAGANVLTF. The CDR3 DNA follows: TGTGCCAGCAGACCGGGGAGAGCCGGGGCCAACGTCCTGACTTTC.

This chain links TRBV19 with TRBJ1-5; D may be TRBD1 (5 bases). Germline V gene lookup returns CDR1 LNHDA and CDR2 SQIVND (reference sequence). The CDR3 is 15 amino acids. V was shortened by 6 bases and J by 5 bases, with 17 bases between the two germline ends. The CDR3 sequence is CASSTRDFPDQPQHF. CDR3 coding DNA: TGTGCCAGTAGCACTCGGGACTTCCCCGATCAGCCCCAGCATTTT.

The rearrangement uses TRBV9 and TRBJ2-1; 7 bases fit TRBD1. Unmatched junction bases numbered 13, after V lost 2 bases and J lost 8 bases. CDR3 length: 16 amino acids. Germline lookup yields CDR1 SGDLS and CDR2 YYNGEE. The CDR3, as DNA: TGTGCCAGCAGCGTTTCAAGACAGGGTTCTCAGCATGAGCAGTTCTTC. As protein: CASSVSRQGSQHEQFF.

The V gene is TRBV20-1, the J gene TRBJ2-7; maybe TRBD2 (6 bases). With 3 bases removed from V and 3 bases from J, the gap between germline ends came to 6 bases. This CDR3 is built from 11 residues. The germline CDR1 and CDR2 sequences are DFQATT and SNEGSKA (reference sequence). The CDR3 spells CSARGGYEQYF. Written as DNA, the CDR3 is TGCAGTGCTAGGGGGGGCTACGAGCAGTACTTC.